This T cell receptor (beta chain) was sequenced in a study of read filtering for tumor transcriptome and immune sequencing. Study overall: Transcriptome libraries were built from DNase-treated RNA.

The germline V gene encodes CDR1 SGHVS and CDR2 FQNEAQ. V shed 5 bases and J 10 bases; nucleotides not matched to a gene: 9. The CDR3 consists of 14 residues. Molecular barcoded adaptors covering alpha/delta and beta/gamma chains were used on 400 to 450 ng RNA. Via MiXCR, TCRdb re-called the reads, giving one row per CDR3 protein. The data contain 60,000 to 80,000 distinct CDR3 sequences, around 14% of them singletons. The sample consisted of a population of CD138-negative cells sorted from bone marrow. This sequence was found in a donor at least 40 years old with multiple myeloma. The V gene is TRBV7-8, the J gene TRBJ2-2; TRBD1 agrees at 8 bases. Written as DNA, the CDR3 is TGTGCCAGCAGCCAACGACAGGGGTTCAAGGAGCTGTTTTTT. The encoded protein is CASSQRQGFKELFF.